This TCR beta chain derives from a study of blood T cell repertoires in COVID-19. Cohorts were based on clinical histories the participants reported. Generated by immunoSEQ multiplex PCR, the TCRdb table keeps only in-frame clones and is missing some. The sample consists of under 200,000 clones, over 70% of them appearing once. The TCR comes from a woman in her 50s in a cohort exposed to, infected with or recovered from COVID-19 (not recorded which). The sample consisted of PBMCs or T cells enriched from blood (not recorded which).

The chain's CDR3 is CAIQGTGELFF. The CDR3 nucleotides are TGTGCCATCCAGGGGACCGGGGAGCTGTTTTTT. The V gene is TRBV7-9, the J gene TRBJ2-2; possible D gene TRBD1, 6 bases. The CDR3 contains 11 residues. Between the trimmed V and J ends, which lost 10 bases and 5 bases, there was a span of 8 bases. CDR1 is SEHNR and CDR2 is FQNEAQ in the germline V gene (reference sequence). The variable domain in full, completed from reference TRBV7-9 and TRBJ2-2, reads DTGVSQNPRHKITKRGQNVTFRCDPISEHNRLYWYRQTLGQGPEFLTYFQNEAQLEKSRLLSDRFSAERPKGSFSTLEIQRTEQGDSAMYLCAIQGTGELFFGEGSRLTVL.